This T cell receptor (beta chain) is from a study of T cell responses to AZD1222 COVID-19 vaccine. Regarding the study as a whole: Vaccination with two AZD1222 doses was followed by a rise in Spike-specific TCR breadth and depth. The donor cohort was predominantly white British with a female majority, and clonal diversity may have been underestimated.

Details on this clone: Its antigen is undetermined. The sample holds other DNA sequences that translate to the same CDR3.

This CDR3 is built from 12 residues. Trimming left V 3 bases short and J 5 bases short, with 7 bases between. Germline assignment: CDR1 SGHTA and CDR2 FQGNSA. The analysis combined second doses at about 4 or about 12 weeks. Using immunoSEQ multiplex PCR, the repertoire was profiled, and TCRdb retains in-frame clones only, with some absent. Of 110,000 or so clones in the sample, around 89% were seen once. The chain employs TRBV7-2 and TRBJ1-2; no clear D. The receptor was isolated from an adult who received the AZD1222 COVID-19 vaccine. The sample here was peripheral blood, taken 28 days after the second AZD1222 dose. The CDR3 bases are TGTGCCAGCAGCTTGGACGGGTATGGCTACACCTTC. It encodes CASSLDGYGYTF.